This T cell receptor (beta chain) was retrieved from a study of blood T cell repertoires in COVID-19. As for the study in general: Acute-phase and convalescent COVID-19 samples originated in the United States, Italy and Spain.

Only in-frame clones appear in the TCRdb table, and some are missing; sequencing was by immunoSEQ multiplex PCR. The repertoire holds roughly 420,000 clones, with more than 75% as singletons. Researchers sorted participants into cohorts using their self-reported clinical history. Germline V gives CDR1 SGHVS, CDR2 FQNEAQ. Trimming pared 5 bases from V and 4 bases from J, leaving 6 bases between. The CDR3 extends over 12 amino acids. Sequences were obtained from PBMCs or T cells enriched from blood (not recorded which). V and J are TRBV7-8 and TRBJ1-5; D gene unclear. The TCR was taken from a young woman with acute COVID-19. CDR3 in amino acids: CASSLLNQPQHF. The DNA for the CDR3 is TGTGCCAGCAGCCTATTAAATCAGCCCCAGCATTTT.